This T cell receptor beta chain was identified in a study of cytomegalovirus exposure and HLA in healthy donors. In the study overall: The 100 million to 120 million unique TCR beta sequences, from 150 million to 200 million T cells, were found by an earlier analysis. Early release data held 75 million to 100 million unique TCRs from HLA-typed donors. Whole-study findings and limits: The study put 150 to 200 TCR beta chains on its list as cytomegalovirus-associated.

This clone was recorded only once. What it binds is not known. Researchers ran the PCR with 60 Vbeta and 13 Jbeta primers. Assay: immunoSEQ multiplex PCR; the TCRdb copy retains only in-frame clones and omits some. This sample yields 150,000 to 250,000 clones, of which 82% are seen a single time; 0.098% belongs to the top ten. Looked up from germline, CDR1 is SGHDT and CDR2 is YYEEEE. V dropped 1 base and J dropped 5; count of bases not matched to a gene: 14. CDR3 length: 17 residues. Sequenced material: PBMCs. This chain joins TRBV5-6 and TRBJ1-1; 7 positions agree with TRBD1. The sequence derives from a boy aged 2 to 10 in good health and CMV-seronegative. The CDR3 is CASSLKRGRSEQTEAFF. The CDR3 nucleotides read TGTGCCAGCAGCTTGAAAAGGGGGCGATCGGAACAGACTGAAGCTTTCTTT. Based on the CDR3 plus reference TRBV5-6 and TRBJ1-1, the full variable domain is DAGVTQSPTHLIKTRGQQVTLRCSPKSGHDTVSWYQQALGQGPQFIFQYYEEEERQRGNFPDRFSGHQFPNYSSELNVNALLLGDSALYLCASSLKRGRSEQTEAFFGQGTRLTVV.